Below, 15 T cell receptor beta chains from the same sample are listed, as sequenced in a study of regulatory T cells in long-lasting Graves disease (dated by TCRdb to the early 2020s). Libraries were made using multiplex PCR. The instrument was an Illumina HiSeq 4000. TCR beta libraries were built with iRepertoire HTBI primers and Arm-PCR amplification of CDR3 regions. TCRdb trimmed public reads at Q25 via fastp, called clones via MiXCR and kept in-frame beta chains. Duplicate CDR3 protein sequences are folded into a single record with the most common DNA and genes. The sample table lists some 560,000 distinct CDR3 sequences, 16% of them with a count of one. The ten most abundant clones make up 20% to 25% of the sample. The intended sense of this specimen's time point label: newly diagnosed GD, antithyroid drugs for less than 3 months. RNA was extracted from PBMCs in TRIzol for both TCR sequencing and RNA sequencing.

The data were also submitted as part of a second study, on T cells in Graves' hyperthyroidism and ophthalmopathy.

The sample was peripheral blood mononuclear cells (PBMCs), taken at new diagnosis, from a patient treated with antithyroid drugs. These receptors were collected from a woman aged 40-65 years with Graves disease. Donor details come from another sample of the same person, matched by shared clones.

This clonotype was picked up a small number of times. The chain employs TRBV3-1 and TRBJ1-6; no firm D call. CDR1 and CDR2 (germline): LGHDT, YNNKEL (reference sequence). This CDR3 is 16 amino acids long. V was trimmed by 7 bases and J by 0 bases, leaving 13 bases between them. The CDR3 reads CASTSLDTSYNSPLHF. DNA for the CDR3: TGTGCCAGCACCTCTCTCGACACCTCCTATAATTCACCCCTCCACTTT.

This clonotype was counted ten times or more. The chain joins TRBV3-1 to TRBJ2-5; TRBD1 aligns across 9 bases. The junction had 3 bases not matched to a gene; V was cut back by 0 bases and J by 7 bases. Germline-derived CDR1 and CDR2 are LGHDT and YNNKEL (reference sequence). This CDR3 is 14 amino acids long. The CDR3: CASSQEGTGMTQYF. The CDR3 nucleotides are TGTGCCAGCAGCCAAGAGGGGACAGGGATGACCCAGTACTTC.

In regard to this clonotype: A much larger clone lies one base from this, so it may be a read error. This rearrangement joins TRBV20-1 to TRBJ2-3; tentatively, D is TRBD2 (6 bases). Germline lookup yields CDR1 DFQATT and CDR2 SNEGSKA (reference sequence). The CDR3 sequence is 14 residues long. V dropped 6 bases and J dropped 6 bases, with 19 bases sitting between them. DNA of the CDR3: TGCAGTGCAATTAGCGTGGGGGGTGATGATACGCAGTATTTT. It yields the protein CSAISVGGDDTQYF.

A few counts support this clonotype. The chain employs TRBV11-3 and TRBJ2-7, with TRBD2 matching over 9 bases. Germline V gene data show CDR1 as SGHNT and CDR2 as YENEEA. J gave up 3 bases and V 0 bases, and 6 bases lay outside the gene matches. The CDR3 consists of 16 residues. In nucleotides, the CDR3 is TGTGCCAGCAGCTTAGATGGCCTAGCGGGGAACTACGAGCAGTACTTC. The encoded protein is CASSLDGLAGNYEQYF.

Only a few counts were recorded for this clonotype. This rearrangement joins TRBV28 to TRBJ1-2, with D unresolved. This CDR3 has 15 residues. V dropped 4 bases and J dropped 1 base, with 13 bases sitting between them. CDR1 MDHEN and CDR2 SYDVKM come from the germline V gene. The chain's CDR3 is CASSSTDAGNYGYTF. The CDR3 DNA follows: TGTGCCAGCAGTTCGACCGACGCTGGTAACTATGGCTACACCTTC.

Ten or more counts support this clonotype. CDR3 sequence reads: CSARGIDRDSKYTEAFF. Here the CDR3 DNA reads TGCAGTGCTAGAGGGATAGACAGGGACAGTAAGTACACTGAAGCTTTCTTT. The V and J genes are TRBV20-1 and TRBJ1-1, with TRBD1 matching over 7 bases. The CDR3 runs to 17 residues. Germline V lookup: CDR1 DFQATT, CDR2 SNEGSKA (reference sequence). V was clipped by 1 base and J by 3 bases; unmatched bases: 14.

This clonotype was detected many times. The chain uses TRBV18 and TRBJ1-1; TRBD1 is a possible D gene (5 bases). Germline loops: CDR1 KGHSH, CDR2 LQKENI. V was cut by 3 bases and J by 4 bases, with 9 bases left in between. CDR3 length: 13 residues. The CDR3 region has the DNA TGTGCCAGCTCACCGGCGGGGGGCACTGAAGCTTTCTTT. Encoded protein: CASSPAGGTEAFF.

The V gene is TRBV6-5, the J gene TRBJ1-2, with D tentatively TRBD1 (6 bases). Germline CDR1 is MNHEY and CDR2 is SVGAGI. The CDR3 has 13 residues. Trimming stripped 3 bases from V and 4 bases from J, with 9 bases between. CDR3 loop: CASSYGQPYGYTF. The CDR3 DNA sequence: TGTGCCAGCAGTTATGGACAGCCCTATGGCTACACCTTC.

V is TRBV2 and J is TRBJ1-1; D gene uncertain. This CDR3 contains 13 residues. CDR1 SNHLY and CDR2 FYNNEI come from the germline V gene. V gave up 8 bases and J gave up 1 base, with 11 bases separating them. CDR3 nucleotide sequence: TGTGCCAGCGGTCCACTTGGGAACACTGAAGCTTTCTTT. This translates into CASGPLGNTEAFF.

This clonotype was picked up a small number of times. The chain is built from TRBV19 and TRBJ1-2; the match to TRBD1 covers 7 bases. This CDR3 is built from 14 residues. V was pared by 11 bases and J by 4 bases, with 13 bases of the junction left unmatched. Germline-derived CDR1 and CDR2 are LNHDA and SQIVND (reference sequence). The CDR3 spells CAGKPGQLIYGYTF. In DNA form, the CDR3 reads TGTGCCGGTAAACCGGGACAGCTTATCTATGGCTACACCTTC.

This clonotype came up a few times. The chain has TRBV9 and TRBJ1-2; 7 bases fit TRBD1. Trimming at V came to 6 bases and at J to 8 bases, leaving 19 bases not matched to a gene. Per the germline V gene, CDR1 is SGDLS and CDR2 is YYNGEE. The CDR3 sequence is 16 residues long. The CDR3 nucleotides read TGTGCCAGCACCGTTGCCCCTTTGACAGGGCAAGGAGGCTACACCTTC. It specifies CASTVAPLTGQGGYTF.

V is TRBV6-5 and J is TRBJ2-7; perhaps TRBD1 as D (5 bases). V lost 0 bases and J lost 2, with 8 bases in between. The germline CDR1 and CDR2 sequences are MNHEY and SVGAGI. This CDR3 has 14 amino acids. CDR3 nucleotide sequence: TGTGCCAGCAGTTACTCGATACAGGCCTACGAGCAGTACTTC. As protein: CASSYSIQAYEQYF.

This chain links TRBV10-3 with TRBJ2-7; 7 bases agree with TRBD2. This CDR3 has 14 amino acids. The junction had 11 bases not matched to a gene; V was cut back by 11 bases and J by 1 base. Germline V gene data show CDR1 as ENHRY and CDR2 as SYGVKD. CDR3 DNA sequence: TGTGCCCCACTTAAGGCTAGCGGTTCCTACGAGCAGTACTTC. Protein sequence: CAPLKASGSYEQYF.

This clonotype occurred many times. The genes are TRBV20-1 and TRBJ2-1; TRBD2 matches at 8 bases. There are 14 residues in the CDR3. Germline assignment: CDR1 DFQATT and CDR2 SNEGSKA (reference sequence). V lost 6 bases to trimming and J lost 3 bases; unmatched junction nucleotides: 7. The CDR3 reads CSATDGGDYNEQFF. The CDR3 bases are TGCAGTGCCACCGACGGGGGGGACTACAATGAGCAGTTCTTC.

Regarding this clonotype: At one end, the junction sequence differs from germline, possibly due to a read error. J is TRBJ2-1 and V is TRBV5-1; tentatively, D is TRBD2 (6 bases). Per germline, CDR1 SGHRS and CDR2 YFSETQ. The CDR3 spans 16 residues. The CDR3 DNA reads as TGTGCCAGCAGCGTAGCTACCGGACTACCGAACGGCGAGCAGTTCTTC. It specifies CASSVATGLPNGEQFF.